This TCR beta chain was captured by sequencing in a study of blood T cell repertoires in COVID-19. Repertoires were generated with immunoSEQ multiplex PCR, while TCRdb's copy carries only in-frame clones and drops some. The table lists 200,000 to 250,000 clones, 83% of them singletons. This clonotype originated in a woman in her 30s with COVID-19, enrolled during active disease. The sequencing sample was made of peripheral blood.

CDR3 loop: CASTPSEREKLFF. For the CDR3, the DNA is TGTGCCAGTACCCCCTCGGAGAGGGAAAAACTGTTTTTT. This rearrangement joins TRBV19 to TRBJ1-4; no reliable D call. Germline V gene sequence: CDR1 LNHDA, CDR2 SQIVND (reference sequence). The ends were cut back, 7 bases at V and 8 bases at J, with 14 bases in the middle. The CDR3 covers 13 residues.